The 32 T cell receptor beta chains reported below all come from one sample, sequenced in a study of long-term antiretroviral therapy in people with HIV. Runs used v3.0 of the immunoSEQ assay and were done at survey level. Measured with immunoSEQ multiplex PCR; TCRdb has only the in-frame clones, and not every one. This sample has 42,000 or so clones, with roughly 86% found just once. Sequenced material: unsorted PBMCs, taken 0.1 years before starting antiretroviral therapy. The receptors here all came from a woman between 50 and 59 years old with HIV.

By proportion, this clone is medium-sized (0.01 to 0.1%). The genes are TRBV5-1 and TRBJ2-7, with 11 bases fitting TRBD1. Germline V lookup: CDR1 SGHRS, CDR2 YFSETQ. After removal of 1 base from V and 4 bases from J, the junction contained 4 bases not matched to a gene. CDR3 length: 15 amino acids. The chain's CDR3 is CASSLWTGGNYEQYF. CDR3 bases: TGCGCCAGCAGCTTGTGGACAGGGGGCAATTACGAGCAGTACTTC.

The V call is TRBV10-2, the J call TRBJ2-3, with TRBD2 matching 8 bases. Germline CDR1 reads WSHSY; CDR2 reads SAAADI. This CDR3 region has 14 residues. V gave up 3 bases and J gave up 6 bases; unmatched junction bases: 5. The CDR3 here is CASSDSGGSDTQYF. For the CDR3, the DNA is TGCGCCAGCAGTGACAGCGGGGGCTCGGATACGCAGTATTTT.

This chain joins TRBV19 and TRBJ1-1; tentatively, D is TRBD1 (6 bases). The germline CDR1 and CDR2 sequences are LNHDA and SQIVND (reference sequence). There are 14 residues in the CDR3. V was trimmed by 0 bases and J by 4 bases, leaving 9 bases between them. As DNA, the CDR3 is TGTGCCAGTAGTATAGATATAGGGGGCACTGAAGCTTTCTTT. This encodes CASSIDIGGTEAFF.

The chain recombines TRBV12-5 with TRBJ1-3, with D unclear. V was shortened by 5 bases and J by 4 bases, with 12 bases between the two germline ends. The CDR3 covers 14 residues. From germline, CDR1 is LGHNT and CDR2 FRNRAP. In DNA form, the CDR3 reads TGTGCTAGTGGTACGTGGGGTTCGGGAAACACCATATATTTT. Translated, it gives CASGTWGSGNTIYF. Full variable domain (remainder filled in from reference TRBV12-5 and TRBJ1-3): DARVTQTPRHKVTEMGQEVTMRCQPILGHNTVFWYRQTMMQGLELLAYFRNRAPLDDSGMPKDRFSAEMPDATLATLKIQPSEPRDSAVYFCASGTWGSGNTIYFGEGSWLTVV.

The chain combines TRBV7-3 with TRBJ2-5; D is uncertain. CDR3 length: 13 residues. V dropped 5 bases and J dropped 3 bases, with 10 bases sitting between them. Per germline, CDR1 SGHTA and CDR2 FQGTGA. This CDR3 reads CASSADLEETQYF. Here the CDR3 DNA reads TGTGCCAGCAGCGCCGACTTGGAAGAGACCCAGTACTTC.

V gene TRBV19 combines with J gene TRBJ2-3, with a weak D call TRBD1 (5 bases). The CDR3 is made up of 13 amino acids. Trimming took off 7 bases at V and 4 bases at J, with 12 bases between the two ends. Looked up from germline, CDR1 is LNHDA and CDR2 is SQIVND (reference sequence). The CDR3 region is CASTQGVPDTQYF. In DNA form, the CDR3 reads TGTGCCAGTACCCAGGGTGTCCCAGATACGCAGTATTTT.

The chain employs TRBV27 and TRBJ1-2, with 12 bases matching TRBD1. The CDR3 spans 15 residues. Germline trimming cut 3 bases from V and 6 bases from J; bases unmatched to any gene: 5. Germline loops: CDR1 MNHEY, CDR2 SMNVEV (reference sequence). CDR3 sequence: CASSFGDRGRNGYTF. The DNA for the CDR3 is TGTGCCAGCAGTTTTGGGGACAGGGGGCGTAATGGCTACACCTTC.

The gene calls are TRBV11-2 and TRBJ2-3; D is perhaps TRBD2 (5 bases). CDR1 and CDR2 from the germline V gene are SGHAT and FQNNGV. V dropped 3 bases and J dropped 2 bases, with 12 bases sitting between them. The CDR3 totals 15 residues. Written as DNA, the CDR3 is TGTGCCAGCAGCTTGGGCGGGCCCCTCACAGATACGCAGTATTTT. Its translation: CASSLGGPLTDTQYF.

The V and J genes are TRBV4-3 and TRBJ2-5; 9 bases are shared with TRBD1. In germline, CDR1 is LGHNA, CDR2 YSLEER. V lost 0 bases and J lost 4; bases outside the gene matches: 3. The CDR3 is 15 residues long. The CDR3 DNA reads as TGCGCCAGCAGCCAAGAGGGGACAGGGAGAGAGACCCAGTACTTC. Encoded protein: CASSQEGTGRETQYF.

The gene calls are TRBV5-8 and TRBJ1-4; tentatively, D is TRBD1 (6 bases). From germline, CDR1 is SGHTS and CDR2 YDEGEE. V was pared by 2 bases and J by 4 bases, with 15 bases between. The CDR3 runs 16 residues. In DNA form, the CDR3 reads TGTGCCAGCAGCTTATGGGAAGGGGGGCTTAATGAAAAACTGTTTTTT. This translates into CASSLWEGGLNEKLFF.

A single count supports this clone. This chain connects TRBV6-5 to TRBJ2-7; D is unresolved. This CDR3 is built from 14 residues. The germline gives CDR1 MNHEY, CDR2 SVGAGI. The ends were cut back, 6 bases at V and 2 bases at J, with 14 bases in the middle. The CDR3 nucleotides read TGTGCCAGCAGCCCCAGGAGCCCAACCTACGAGCAGTACTTC. Residues: CASSPRSPTYEQYF.

This sequence joins TRBV9 and TRBJ2-3; tentatively, D is TRBD1 (7 bases). The V end lost 4 bases, the J end lost 6 bases, and 18 bases lay between the germline ends. In germline, CDR1 is SGDLS, CDR2 YYNGEE. This CDR3 contains 15 residues. CDR3 nucleotide sequence: TGTGCCAGCAGCCTCCGGGGACAGAGCGGGGATACGCAGTATTTT. Translating gives CASSLRGQSGDTQYF.

This clone was found once. The V and J genes are TRBV5-5 and TRBJ2-7; weak D call: TRBD2 (7 bases). The CDR3 is 16 residues long. Germline CDR1 SGHKS, CDR2 YYEKEE (reference sequence). The V and J ends lost 4 bases and 7 bases respectively, with 24 bases between them. Written as DNA, the CDR3 is TGTGCCAGCAGCCAGGCTTGGCGCGGGGGCCTCGGGGAGCAGTACTTC. Its protein product is CASSQAWRGGLGEQYF.

V gene TRBV7-9 combines with J gene TRBJ2-4, with D hard to call. This CDR3 contains 14 residues. The germline V gene has CDR1 SEHNR and CDR2 FQNEAQ (reference sequence). Trimming shortened V by 7 bases and J by 0 bases, and 10 bases separated the two germline ends. The CDR3 nucleotides are TGTGCCAGCACCACAGACTTAGCCAAAAACATTCAGTACTTC. Protein: CASTTDLAKNIQYF.

The rearrangement links TRBV6-5 to TRBJ2-4; tentative D call: TRBD1 (7 bases). Germline loops: CDR1 MNHEY, CDR2 SVGAGI. The CDR3 runs to 14 residues. Trimming cost V 8 bases and J 7 bases, with 18 bases left between them. CDR3 DNA sequence: TGTGCCAGCGGGCCAGGAGGGGGCGCGAACATTCAGTACTTC. Its translation is CASGPGGGANIQYF.

This sequence joins TRBV2 and TRBJ1-2, with 7 bases identical to TRBD1. The CDR3 spans 15 residues. The V and J ends lost 0 bases and 4 bases, in that order; junction bases with no gene match: 5. Germline V lookup: CDR1 SNHLY, CDR2 FYNNEI. CDR3: CASSEAPTGIYGYTF. The CDR3 region has the DNA TGTGCCAGCAGTGAAGCCCCGACAGGGATCTATGGCTACACCTTC.

J is TRBJ2-1 and V is TRBV6-1; 9 bases match TRBD1. The germline CDR1 and CDR2 sequences are MNHNS and SASEGT. The V gene end was trimmed by 6 bases and the J gene end by 4 bases; junction bases not matched to a gene: 4. This CDR3 comprises 14 residues. CDR3 protein: CASSRDRAYNEQFF. CDR3 bases: TGTGCCAGCAGCCGGGACAGGGCATACAATGAGCAGTTCTTC.

This chain joins TRBV6-6 and TRBJ2-3; the D gene is possibly TRBD2 (6 bases). Germline CDR1 reads MNHNY; CDR2 reads SVGAGI (reference sequence). The V and J ends lost 7 bases and 5 bases respectively, with 10 bases between them. The CDR3 is 12 amino acids. The CDR3 bases are TGTGCCAGCACCCAGGGAGGAGATACGCAGTATTTT. This codes for CASTQGGDTQYF.

This chain links TRBV9 with TRBJ1-2; TRBD1 aligns across 7 bases. Germline lookup yields CDR1 SGDLS and CDR2 YYNGEE. V lost 3 bases, J lost 4 bases, and 6 bases stayed unmatched. The CDR3 extends over 14 amino acids. The chain's CDR3 is CASSATGYGYGYTF. In DNA form, the CDR3 reads TGTGCCAGCAGCGCGACAGGGTACGGCTATGGCTACACCTTC. Using reference TRBV9 and TRBJ1-2 for the parts outside the CDR3, the full variable domain is DSGVTQTPKHLITATGQRVTLRCSPRSGDLSVYWYQQSLDQGLQFLIQYYNGEERAKGNILERFSAQQFPDLHSELNLSSLELGDSALYFCASSATGYGYGYTFGSGTRLTVV.

The rearrangement links TRBV10-3 to TRBJ1-4; the match to TRBD1 covers 7 bases. V lost 3 bases, J lost 8 bases, and 3 bases stayed unmatched. The CDR3 is 13 residues long. In germline, CDR1 is ENHRY, CDR2 SYGVKD. CDR3 in DNA: TGTGCCATCAGTGACGTCAGGGGGGAAAAACTGTTTTTT. Protein: CAISDVRGEKLFF.

This sequence joins TRBV7-9 and TRBJ2-6; maybe TRBD2 (5 bases). The CDR3 runs to 16 residues. Trimming left V 6 bases short and J 0 bases short, with 12 bases between. Germline V gene sequence: CDR1 SEHNR, CDR2 FQNEAQ (reference sequence). Here the CDR3 DNA reads TGTGCCAGCAGTGAAACTAGGGACTCTGGGGCCAACGTCCTGACTTTC. It specifies CASSETRDSGANVLTF.

The chain employs TRBV7-8 and TRBJ2-3; D gene uncertain. Germline V gene data show CDR1 as SGHVS and CDR2 as FQNEAQ. This CDR3 is 14 amino acids long. Trimming cost V 0 bases and J 4 bases, with 8 bases left between them. As DNA, the CDR3 is TGTGCCAGCAGCTTAGCGTACCTAGCAGATACGCAGTATTTT. It specifies CASSLAYLADTQYF.

The CDR3 DNA reads as TGTGCCAGCAGCCGACGGAATAATGAAAAACTGTTTTTT. Amino acid sequence: CASSRRNNEKLFF. The chain uses TRBV11-3 and TRBJ1-4; D gene ambiguous. The CDR3 extends over 13 amino acids. V lost 5 bases, J lost 4 bases, and 8 bases lay in between. Germline V gives CDR1 SGHNT, CDR2 YENEEA.

The chain has TRBV6-5 and TRBJ1-1, with D maybe TRBD1 (5 bases). The CDR3 spans 11 residues. Germline CDR1 is MNHEY and CDR2 is SVGAGI. V was pared by 2 bases and J by 7 bases, with 5 bases between. CDR3 residues: CASSYGGEAFF. The CDR3, as DNA: TGTGCCAGCAGTTACGGGGGTGAAGCTTTCTTT.

The genes are TRBV5-4 and TRBJ1-2, with 8 bases identical to TRBD1. This CDR3 has 14 residues. With V trimmed by 3 bases and J by 4 bases, 5 bases remained unmatched. Per germline, CDR1 SGHNT and CDR2 YYREEE (reference sequence). The CDR3 loop reads CASSSPGGAYGYTF. The DNA for the CDR3 is TGTGCCAGCAGCTCACCAGGGGGCGCCTATGGCTACACCTTC.

In its sample, this clone was seen once. The gene calls are TRBV18 and TRBJ2-7; TRBD1 aligns across 11 bases. The ends lost 3 bases at V and 4 bases at J; junction bases unmatched: 11. Germline V gene lookup returns CDR1 KGHSH and CDR2 LQKENI. This CDR3 is built from 17 residues. The CDR3 nucleotides read TGTGCCAGCTCACCTGCCTGGGGGGGACAGGGGGGATACGAGCAGTACTTC. This codes for CASSPAWGGQGGYEQYF.

The V gene is TRBV4-2, the J gene TRBJ2-1; TRBD1 agrees at 8 bases. The germline CDR1 and CDR2 sequences are LGHNA and YNFKEQ. V lost 2 bases, J lost 6 bases, and 6 bases stayed unmatched. The CDR3 runs to 15 residues. The CDR3 here is CASSQWDRSGNEQFF. The CDR3 DNA sequence: TGTGCCAGCAGCCAATGGGACAGGTCGGGCAATGAGCAGTTCTTC.

The CDR3 loop reads CASPRDRYSNQPQHF. The CDR3 DNA reads as TGTGCCAGTCCCCGGGACAGATATAGCAATCAGCCCCAGCATTTT. The chain joins TRBV19 to TRBJ1-5; 7 bases are shared with TRBD1. This CDR3 comprises 15 residues. After removal of 8 bases from V and 0 bases from J, the junction contained 7 bases not matched to a gene. Germline CDR1 and CDR2: LNHDA and SQIVND (reference sequence).

The J gene is TRBJ2-3, the V gene TRBV7-3; D is possibly TRBD2 (7 bases). The germline V and J ends were trimmed by 0 bases and 6 bases, with 19 bases remaining between them. There are 17 residues in the CDR3. The germline CDR1 and CDR2 sequences are SGHTA and FQGTGA. The CDR3 sequence is CASSLTPGRGGLDTQYF. The CDR3 nucleotides read TGTGCCAGCAGCTTAACCCCAGGGAGGGGGGGCCTCGATACGCAGTATTTT.

The chain has TRBV11-2 and TRBJ2-2; 8 nucleotides match TRBD1. V gave up 0 bases and J gave up 3 bases; unmatched junction bases: 6. The V gene's germline CDR1 is SGHAT and CDR2 FQNNGV. The CDR3 sequence is 17 residues long. CDR3 DNA sequence: TGTGCCAGCAGCTTAGATCGGGCAGGGGGCTACACCGGGGAGCTGTTTTTT. This codes for CASSLDRAGGYTGELFF.

CDR3 region: CASSALGQGNEKLFF. For the CDR3, the DNA is TGTGCCAGTAGTGCCTTGGGACAGGGGAATGAAAAACTGTTTTTT. The J gene is TRBJ1-4, the V gene TRBV19; the match to TRBD1 covers 10 bases. Germline V CDR1 and CDR2: LNHDA, SQIVND (reference sequence). This CDR3 has 15 amino acids. Trimming took 5 bases from V and 5 from J; bases not matched to a gene: 5.

This clone was detected once. The chain uses TRBV9 and TRBJ2-7, with no clear D. The ends were cut back, 0 bases at V and 6 bases at J, with 10 bases in the middle. Germline CDR1 and CDR2: SGDLS and YYNGEE. The CDR3 has 13 amino acids. This CDR3 is CASSVGRSSEQYF. The CDR3 DNA follows: TGTGCCAGCAGCGTAGGGCGGTCGTCCGAGCAGTACTTC. Filled out from reference TRBV9 and TRBJ2-7, the complete variable domain reads DSGVTQTPKHLITATGQRVTLRCSPRSGDLSVYWYQQSLDQGLQFLIQYYNGEERAKGNILERFSAQQFPDLHSELNLSSLELGDSALYFCASSVGRSSEQYFGPGTRLTVT.